Listed below are T cell receptor beta chains from one sample, sequenced in a study of blood T cell repertoires in COVID-19. The assay was immunoSEQ multiplex PCR, and TCRdb's table has in-frame clones only and misses some. Among 130,000 to 150,000 clones listed, around 84% were seen once. Sequences were obtained from peripheral blood. The source of these receptors is a human donor in a cohort sampled during active COVID-19. Each CDR3 is given with its conserved first and last residue. D genes are given only for firm matches. Size is omitted from some rows. Given values are once, few, many or a class for expanded clones.

V gene,clone size,J gene,D gene,CDR3 DNA,CDR3 protein
TRBV6-5,few,TRBJ2-7,.,TGTGCCAGCAGTTACTCCCAGAATTACGAGCAGTACTTC,CASSYSQNYEQYF
TRBV5-1,.,TRBJ2-1,.,TGCGCCAGCAGCCAGACAGGTTACAATGAGCAGTTCTTC,CASSQTGYNEQFF
TRBV19,.,TRBJ1-2,TRBD1,TGTGCCAGTGGGAGGGACAGGGGTGGCTACACCTTC,CASGRDRGGYTF
TRBV18,once,TRBJ2-3,.,TGTGCCAGCTCACCACAGCAAGCAGATACGCAGTATTTT,CASSPQQADTQYF
TRBV4-1,few,TRBJ1-3,TRBD1,TGCGCCAGCAGCAAGGGACGGGGACAGGGAGCTGGAAACACCATATATTTT,CASSKGRGQGAGNTIYF
TRBV5-4,.,TRBJ2-7,TRBD1,TGTGCCAGCAGCTGGTGGGGACAGTCCTACGAGCAGTACTTC,CASSWWGQSYEQYF
TRBV19,.,TRBJ1-1,.,TGTGCCAGTAGTATGGCGGGATTGAACACTGAAGCTTTCTTT,CASSMAGLNTEAFF
TRBV19,.,TRBJ2-5,.,TGTGCCAGTAAGGGTACTAGGGACAACGAAGAGACCCAGTACTTC,CASKGTRDNEETQYF
TRBV27,.,TRBJ1-1,TRBD1,TGTGCCAGCAGTTTATCTGGGACAGGGCACACTGAAGCTTTCTTT,CASSLSGTGHTEAFF
TRBV7-2,.,TRBJ2-4,.,TGTGCCAGCAGCCACCCGGACAGAGAAAACCTGAAGTCGGACTTTCAGTACTTC,CASSHPDRENLKSDFQYF
TRBV25-1,.,TRBJ2-2,.,TGTGCCAGCAGTGATCAGGGTCACGGGGAGCTGTTTTTT,CASSDQGHGELFF
TRBV4-3,.,TRBJ1-1,.,TGCGCCAGCAGCCAGGCCACATCGAACACTGAAGCTTTCTTT,CASSQATSNTEAFF
TRBV7-2,.,TRBJ2-7,TRBD1,TGTGCCAGCAGCTTAGTCAGGGGGCGCATCAACGAGCAGTACTTC,CASSLVRGRINEQYF
TRBV11-3,.,TRBJ2-5,.,TGTGCCAGCAGCTTACTTACAGGGCGTCAAGAGACCCAGTACTTC,CASSLLTGRQETQYF
TRBV5-1,once,TRBJ1-2,.,TGCGCCAGCTCAGAGGATCCAAACTATGGCTACACCTTC,CASSEDPNYGYTF
TRBV10-3,.,TRBJ1-2,TRBD1,TGTGCCACCCGGACAGGGGACTTCTATGGCTACACCTTC,CATRTGDFYGYTF
TRBV6-5,.,TRBJ1-2,.,TGTGCCAGCAGTTACGGTGCAGGTAGCTATGGCTACACCTTC,CASSYGAGSYGYTF
TRBV11-2,.,TRBJ1-2,TRBD1,TGTGCCAGCAGCTTGCGGGACAGGGCCCCCTATGGCTACACCTTC,CASSLRDRAPYGYTF
TRBV19,.,TRBJ1-5,TRBD1,TGTGCCAGTGATAAGGGGGCGGATCAGCCCCAGCATTTT,CASDKGADQPQHF
TRBV13,.,TRBJ2-7,TRBD1,TGTGCCAGCAGCGGGACAGGGGCCTCCTACGAGCAGTACTTC,CASSGTGASYEQYF
TRBV29-1,.,TRBJ2-2,.,TGCAGCGTAGGACAGAACACCGGGGAGCTGTTTTTT,CSVGQNTGELFF
TRBV4-3,once,TRBJ1-4,.,TGCGCCAGCAGCCAAGGGCAGGGGCGTGAAAAACTGTTTTTT,CASSQGQGREKLFF
TRBV19,.,TRBJ1-6,.,TGTGCCAGTAGTCCGACAGGTGATCTTAATTCACCCCTCCACTTT,CASSPTGDLNSPLHF
TRBV11-2,once,TRBJ1-2,.,TGTGCCAGCAGCGTGACAGGCTATGGCTACACCTTC,CASSVTGYGYTF
TRBV27,few,TRBJ1-1,.,TGTGCCAGCAGTTTGGCAGGGGCGGCCACTGAAGCTTTCTTT,CASSLAGAATEAFF
TRBV15,once,TRBJ2-1,TRBD2,TGTGCCACCAGCAGAGAACTAGCGGTCGGGAATGAGCAGTTCTTC,CATSRELAVGNEQFF
TRBV5-6,once,TRBJ2-7,.,TGTGCCAGCAGCTTGGCAGGGCACGAGCAGTACTTC,CASSLAGHEQYF
TRBV4-3,.,TRBJ1-1,.,TGCGCCAGCAGCCAAGTTGCGGGAATTGGGACTGAAGCTTTCTTT,CASSQVAGIGTEAFF
TRBV6-2/TRBV6-3,.,TRBJ1-2,.,TGTGCCAGCAGTTACTCGCGCCAGGGGTCTGGCTACACCTTC,CASSYSRQGSGYTF
TRBV6-2/TRBV6-3,.,TRBJ2-5,TRBD1,TGTGCCAGCAGTTACTCTACAGGGGGAGCAGAGACCCAGTACTTC,CASSYSTGGAETQYF
TRBV15,.,TRBJ1-1,.,TGTGCCACCAGCAGAGATCCAGGGGTTACTGAAGCTTTCTTT,CATSRDPGVTEAFF
TRBV11-1,.,TRBJ1-2,.,TGTGCCAGCACCTCATCGGGGAACTATGGCTACACCTTC,CASTSSGNYGYTF
TRBV5-5,.,TRBJ1-3,.,TGTGCCAGCAGCTCAAATCCGGGACTCTCTGGAAACACCATATATTTT,CASSSNPGLSGNTIYF
TRBV5-1,.,TRBJ2-7,.,TGCGCCAGCAGTTTCCAGACTCCGGGACTCAGCGAGCAGTACTTC,CASSFQTPGLSEQYF
TRBV4-1,.,TRBJ1-4,TRBD1,TGCGCCAGCAGCCAAGACGACAGGGGAGGGGAAAAACTGTTTTTT,CASSQDDRGGEKLFF
TRBV18,.,TRBJ1-1,.,TGTGCCAGCTCGCCGACCCGGACTGCAACTGAAGCTTTCTTT,CASSPTRTATEAFF
TRBV5-4,few,TRBJ1-5,TRBD1,TGTGCCAGCAGCTGGGGGGGACAGGGGAACAATCAGCCCCAGCATTTT,CASSWGGQGNNQPQHF
TRBV19,.,TRBJ1-2,.,TGTGCCAGTAGTATGGGCCCTGTGAGTGGCTACACCTTC,CASSMGPVSGYTF
TRBV4-3,.,TRBJ1-6,.,TGCGCCAGCAGCCCAGGCTTAGGTAATTCACCCCTCCACTTT,CASSPGLGNSPLHF
TRBV11-3,.,TRBJ1-3,TRBD1,TGTGCCAGCAGCCCCGGGACAGGTCCGGCCTCTGGAAACACCATATATTTT,CASSPGTGPASGNTIYF
TRBV5-4,.,TRBJ2-2,TRBD1,TGTGCCAGCAGCTCCGCCGGGACAGCAAACACCGGGGAGCTGTTTTTT,CASSSAGTANTGELFF
TRBV5-5,.,TRBJ1-5,.,TGTGCCAGCAGCTTGGCCGGGTATGGACAGCCCCAGCATTTT,CASSLAGYGQPQHF
TRBV5-1,.,TRBJ1-6,.,TGCGCCAGCAGCCTCAGCTCCATCCGGACAAATTCACCCCTCCACTTT,CASSLSSIRTNSPLHF
TRBV3-1/TRBV3-2,.,TRBJ1-2,.,TGTGCCAGCAGCCAACCGACAGTCCACGGCTACACCTTC,CASSQPTVHGYTF
TRBV6-6,.,TRBJ2-7,TRBD1,TGTGCCAGCAGTAGTCCCGGGACAGGGGACTACGAGCAGTACTTC,CASSSPGTGDYEQYF
TRBV28,few,TRBJ1-2,TRBD1,TGTGCCACCTACAGGGGAGGAGGCTACACCTTC,CATYRGGGYTF
TRBV28,.,TRBJ2-3,TRBD2,TGTGCCAGCAGTCCCGGGGGGACAGATACGCAGTATTTT,CASSPGGTDTQYF
TRBV28,.,TRBJ1-1,.,TGTGCCAGCAGATGGACAGAGTCTGAAGCTTTCTTT,CASRWTESEAFF
TRBV6-5,.,TRBJ1-2,.,TGTGCCAGCAGTTCCGCCGGGGGAGCTAACTATGGCTACACCTTC,CASSSAGGANYGYTF
TRBV12-5,.,TRBJ1-5,.,TGTGCTAGTGGTTTGACAACAGGGCCGTTTAATCAGCCCCAGCATTTT,CASGLTTGPFNQPQHF
TRBV28,.,TRBJ1-4,TRBD1,TGTGCCAGCAGTTTAAACCGACAGGGTGTGGAAAAACTGTTTTTT,CASSLNRQGVEKLFF
TRBV18,.,TRBJ2-3,TRBD2,TGTGCCAGCTCCAAGGGTAGCGGGGGGCCAGATACGCAGTATTTT,CASSKGSGGPDTQYF
TRBV12-3/TRBV12-4,.,TRBJ2-1,TRBD2,TGTGCCAGCGAACTAGCGGGGGGCTTCGAGCAGTTCTTC,CASELAGGFEQFF
TRBV11-2,once,TRBJ2-1,.,TGTGCCAGCAGCTTAGCTAATGAGCAGTTCTTC,CASSLANEQFF
TRBV7-2,.,TRBJ1-6,TRBD1,TGTGCCAGCAGCCCGGGGACAGGGTTTAATTCACCCCTCCACTTT,CASSPGTGFNSPLHF